The subject of this entry is one T cell receptor beta chain. From germline, CDR1 is MDHEN and CDR2 SYDVKM. The length of the CDR3 is 16 residues. V lost 7 bases and J lost 1, with 16 bases in between. Assay: immunoSEQ multiplex PCR; the TCRdb copy retains only in-frame clones and omits some. The sample carries nearly 110,000 clones, more than 70% recorded once. The sample originates from a study of blood T cell repertoires in COVID-19. The sample was peripheral blood. The sequence was collected from a man between 45 and 60 years old with active or convalescent COVID-19. This chain connects TRBV28 to TRBJ2-2; D perhaps matches TRBD2 (5 bases). CDR3 loop: CASTRSADLNTGELFF. As DNA, the CDR3 is TGTGCCAGCACCCGCTCGGCGGACTTGAACACCGGGGAGCTGTTTTTT.